This TCR beta chain was found in a study of T cell responses to AZD1222 COVID-19 vaccine. Some clones are missing from TCRdb's copy, which holds only in-frame ones; the method was immunoSEQ multiplex PCR. This table holds 25,000 or so clones, around 90% found once. Germline CDR1 reads LGHNA; CDR2 reads YSLEER. The CDR3 is 15 residues long. V lost 0 bases and J lost 1, with 9 bases in between. The sequence was collected from an adult who received the AZD1222 COVID-19 vaccine. This chain joins TRBV4-3 and TRBJ1-1; D not resolved. The sample here was peripheral blood, taken 28 days after the second AZD1222 dose. CDR3 sequence (DNA): TGCGCCAGCAGCCAAGACCGGACGGGGAACACTGAAGCTTTCTTT. Translating it yields CASSQDRTGNTEAFF.